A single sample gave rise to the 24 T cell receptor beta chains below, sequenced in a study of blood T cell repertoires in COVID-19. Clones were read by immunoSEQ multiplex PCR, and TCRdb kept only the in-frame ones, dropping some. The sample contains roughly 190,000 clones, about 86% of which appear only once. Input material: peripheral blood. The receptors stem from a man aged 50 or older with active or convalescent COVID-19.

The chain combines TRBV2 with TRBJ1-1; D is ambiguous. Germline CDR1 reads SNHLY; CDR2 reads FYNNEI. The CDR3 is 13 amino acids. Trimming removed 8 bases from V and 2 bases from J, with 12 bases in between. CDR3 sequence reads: CASEGGGNTEAFF. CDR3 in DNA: TGTGCCAGCGAGGGAGGAGGAAACACTGAAGCTTTCTTT.

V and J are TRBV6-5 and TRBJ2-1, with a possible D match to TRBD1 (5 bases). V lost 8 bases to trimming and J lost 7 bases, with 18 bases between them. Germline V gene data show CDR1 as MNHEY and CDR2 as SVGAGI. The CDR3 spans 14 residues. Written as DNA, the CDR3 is TGTGCCAGCGGGGTAAGCCCCTACAGGAATGAGCAGTTCTTC. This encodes CASGVSPYRNEQFF.

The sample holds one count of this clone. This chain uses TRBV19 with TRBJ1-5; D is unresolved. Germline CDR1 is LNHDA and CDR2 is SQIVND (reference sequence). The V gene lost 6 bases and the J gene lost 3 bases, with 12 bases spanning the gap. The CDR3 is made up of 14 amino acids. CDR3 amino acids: CASSIFGNNQPQHF. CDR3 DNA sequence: TGTGCCAGTAGCATTTTCGGGAACAATCAGCCCCAGCATTTT.

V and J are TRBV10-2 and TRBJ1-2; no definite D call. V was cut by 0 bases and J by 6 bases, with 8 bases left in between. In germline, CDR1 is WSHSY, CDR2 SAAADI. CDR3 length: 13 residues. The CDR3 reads CASSESSLNGYTF. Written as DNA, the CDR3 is TGCGCCAGCAGTGAGTCCAGTCTGAATGGCTACACCTTC.

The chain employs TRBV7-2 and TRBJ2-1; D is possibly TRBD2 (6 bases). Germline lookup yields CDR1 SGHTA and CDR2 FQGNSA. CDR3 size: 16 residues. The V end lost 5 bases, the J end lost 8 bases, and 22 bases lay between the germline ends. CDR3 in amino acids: CASSLYRSGQGYEQFF. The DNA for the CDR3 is TGTGCCAGCAGCCTCTATCGTAGCGGTCAGGGCTATGAGCAGTTCTTC.

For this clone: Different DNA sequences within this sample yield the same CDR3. The CDR3 DNA reads TGTGCCAGTAGTATTGCTAGGAACACTGAAGCTTTCTTT. It encodes CASSIARNTEAFF. V usage is TRBV19 and J usage is TRBJ1-1; D uncertain. Trimming cost V 3 bases and J 1 base, with 6 bases left between them. From germline, CDR1 is LNHDA and CDR2 SQIVND (reference sequence). This CDR3 spans 13 amino acids.

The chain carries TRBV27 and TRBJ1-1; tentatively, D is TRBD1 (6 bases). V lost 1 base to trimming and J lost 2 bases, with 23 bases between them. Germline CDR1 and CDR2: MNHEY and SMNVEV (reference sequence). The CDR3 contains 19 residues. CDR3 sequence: CASSLLGQLIGRANTEAFF. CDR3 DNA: TGTGCCAGCAGTTTATTGGGACAACTCATTGGGAGGGCTAACACTGAAGCTTTCTTT.

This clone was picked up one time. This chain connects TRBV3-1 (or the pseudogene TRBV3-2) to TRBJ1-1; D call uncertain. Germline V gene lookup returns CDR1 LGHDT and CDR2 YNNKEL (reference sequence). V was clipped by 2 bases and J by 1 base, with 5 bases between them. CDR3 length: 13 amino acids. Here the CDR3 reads CASSQSRNTEAFF. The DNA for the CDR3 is TGTGCCAGCAGCCAAAGTAGGAACACTGAAGCTTTCTTT.

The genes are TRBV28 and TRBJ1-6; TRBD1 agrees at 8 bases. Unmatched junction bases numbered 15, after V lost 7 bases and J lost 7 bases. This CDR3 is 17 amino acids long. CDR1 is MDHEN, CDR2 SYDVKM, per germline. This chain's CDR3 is CASTSWGTGGSNSPLHF. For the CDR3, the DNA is TGTGCCAGCACCTCCTGGGGTACAGGGGGGTCAAATTCACCCCTCCACTTT.

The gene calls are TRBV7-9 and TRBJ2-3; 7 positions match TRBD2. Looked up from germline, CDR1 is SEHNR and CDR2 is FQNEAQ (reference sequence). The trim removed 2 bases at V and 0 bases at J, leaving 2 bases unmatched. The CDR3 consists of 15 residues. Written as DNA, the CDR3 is TGTGCCAGCAGCTTACGGGGGGAGAGCACAGATACGCAGTATTTT. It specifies CASSLRGESTDTQYF.

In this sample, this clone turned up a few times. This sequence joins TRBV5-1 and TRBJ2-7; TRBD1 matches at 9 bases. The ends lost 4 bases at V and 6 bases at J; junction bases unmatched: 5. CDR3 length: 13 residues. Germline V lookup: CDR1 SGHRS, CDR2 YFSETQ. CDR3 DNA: TGCGCCAGCAGCGCGGACAGGGGCCGCGAGCAGTACTTC. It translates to CASSADRGREQYF.

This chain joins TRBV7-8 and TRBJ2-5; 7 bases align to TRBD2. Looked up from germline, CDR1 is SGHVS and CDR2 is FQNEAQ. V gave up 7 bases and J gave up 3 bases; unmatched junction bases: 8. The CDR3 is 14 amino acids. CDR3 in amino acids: CASINWGGEETQYF. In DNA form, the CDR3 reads TGTGCCAGCATCAACTGGGGGGGGGAAGAGACCCAGTACTTC.

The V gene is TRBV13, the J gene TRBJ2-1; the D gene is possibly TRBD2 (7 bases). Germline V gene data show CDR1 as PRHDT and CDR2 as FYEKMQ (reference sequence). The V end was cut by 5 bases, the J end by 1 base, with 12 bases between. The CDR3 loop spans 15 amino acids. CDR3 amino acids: CASSRSGTSYNEQFF. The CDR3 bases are TGTGCCAGCAGCCGGAGCGGGACATCCTACAATGAGCAGTTCTTC.

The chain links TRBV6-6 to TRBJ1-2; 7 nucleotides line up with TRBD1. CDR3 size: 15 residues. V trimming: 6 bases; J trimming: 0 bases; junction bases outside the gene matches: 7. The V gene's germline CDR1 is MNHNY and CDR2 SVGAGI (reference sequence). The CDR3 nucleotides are TGTGCCAGCAGCATCCAGGGACAGTCTAACTATGGCTACACCTTC. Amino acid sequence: CASSIQGQSNYGYTF.

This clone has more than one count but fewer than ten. CDR3 residues: CASSDRDISSYNSPLHF. The CDR3 nucleotides are TGTGCCAGCAGTGACCGGGACATTAGCTCCTATAATTCACCCCTCCACTTT. The V and J genes are TRBV7-9 and TRBJ1-6; D may be TRBD1 (6 bases). The germline V and J ends were trimmed by 6 bases and 0 bases, with 15 bases remaining between them. Germline CDR1 and CDR2: SEHNR and FQNEAQ (reference sequence). The CDR3 length is 17 residues. The full variable domain, in which reference TRBV7-9 and TRBJ1-6 provide the parts outside the CDR3, is DTGVSQNPRHKITKRGQNVTFRCDPISEHNRLYWYRQTLGQGPEFLTYFQNEAQLEKSRLLSDRFSAERPKGSFSTLEIQRTEQGDSAMYLCASSDRDISSYNSPLHFGNGTRLTVT.

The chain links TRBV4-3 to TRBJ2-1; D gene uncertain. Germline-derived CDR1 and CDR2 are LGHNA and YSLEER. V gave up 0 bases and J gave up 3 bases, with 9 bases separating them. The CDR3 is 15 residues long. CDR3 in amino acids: CASSQELTGYNEQFF. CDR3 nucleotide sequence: TGCGCCAGCAGCCAAGAACTGACGGGCTACAATGAGCAGTTCTTC.

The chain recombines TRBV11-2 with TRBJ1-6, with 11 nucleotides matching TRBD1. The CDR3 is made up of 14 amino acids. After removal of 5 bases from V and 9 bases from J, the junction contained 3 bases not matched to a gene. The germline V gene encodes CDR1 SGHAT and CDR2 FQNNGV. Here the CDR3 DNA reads TGTGCCAGCAGCACCGGGACAGGGGGTTCACCCCTCCACTTT. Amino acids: CASSTGTGGSPLHF.

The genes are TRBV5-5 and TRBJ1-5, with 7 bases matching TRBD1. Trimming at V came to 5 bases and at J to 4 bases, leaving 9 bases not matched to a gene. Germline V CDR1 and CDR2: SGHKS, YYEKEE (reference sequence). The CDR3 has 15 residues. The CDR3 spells CASSVTGAPNQPQHF. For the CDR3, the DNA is TGTGCCAGCAGTGTTACAGGGGCGCCGAATCAGCCCCAGCATTTT.

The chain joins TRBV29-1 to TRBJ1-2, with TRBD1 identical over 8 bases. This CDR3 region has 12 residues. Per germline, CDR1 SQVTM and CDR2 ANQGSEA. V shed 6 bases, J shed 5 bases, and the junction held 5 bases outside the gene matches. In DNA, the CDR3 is TGCAGCGTGGGGACAGGATGGTATGGCTACACCTTC. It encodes CSVGTGWYGYTF.

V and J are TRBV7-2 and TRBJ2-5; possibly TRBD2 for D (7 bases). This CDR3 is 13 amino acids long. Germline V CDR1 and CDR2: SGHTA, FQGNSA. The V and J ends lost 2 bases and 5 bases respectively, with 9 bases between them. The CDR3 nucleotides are TGTGCCAGCAGCTTACGGGGGGCGGAGACCCAGTACTTC. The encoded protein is CASSLRGAETQYF.

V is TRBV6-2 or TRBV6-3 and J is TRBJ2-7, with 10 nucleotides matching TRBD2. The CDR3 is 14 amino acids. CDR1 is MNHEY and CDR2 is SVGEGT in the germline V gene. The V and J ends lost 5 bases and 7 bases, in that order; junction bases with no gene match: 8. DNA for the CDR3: TGTGCCAGCAGTCGACTAGCGGGTCCGGGAGAGCAGTACTTC. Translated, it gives CASSRLAGPGEQYF.

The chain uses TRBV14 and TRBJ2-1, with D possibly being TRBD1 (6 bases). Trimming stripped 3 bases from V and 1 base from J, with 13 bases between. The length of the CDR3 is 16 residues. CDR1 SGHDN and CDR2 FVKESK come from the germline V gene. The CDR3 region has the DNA TGTGCCAGCAGCCACTTGACAGGAGAGTCCTACAATGAGCAGTTCTTC. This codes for CASSHLTGESYNEQFF.

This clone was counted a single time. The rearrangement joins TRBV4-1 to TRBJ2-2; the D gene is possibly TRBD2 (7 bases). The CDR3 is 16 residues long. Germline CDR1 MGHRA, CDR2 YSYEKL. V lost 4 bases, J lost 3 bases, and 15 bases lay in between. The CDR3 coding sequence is TGCGCCAGCAGCCCCTGGGGAGGGGGGGACACCGGGGAGCTGTTTTTT. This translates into CASSPWGGGDTGELFF.

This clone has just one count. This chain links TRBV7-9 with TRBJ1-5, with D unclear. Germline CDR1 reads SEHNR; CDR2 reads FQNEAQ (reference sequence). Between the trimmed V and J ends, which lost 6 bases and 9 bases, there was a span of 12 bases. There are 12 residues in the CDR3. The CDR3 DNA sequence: TGTGCCAGCAGTCCCCCCACCGGGCCCCAGCATTTT. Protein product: CASSPPTGPQHF.